This TCR beta chain is from a study of blood T cells in healthy people across ages (dated by TCRdb to about 2015). Background on the whole study: In model experiments, template switching captured about one uniquely barcoded TCR beta cDNA molecule for every two T cells. Using deep sequencing normalized with unique cDNA molecular identifiers, the study measured how TCR beta repertoire diversity changes with age. The study analyzed two additional independent replicas of 1 million unique cDNA reads from the same blood draw for two donors, one aged 18 to 29 and one aged 80 or older. Four age groups were formed from the donors: young (average 16 years), middle-aged (approximately 39), aged (more than 55) and long-lived (82). To avoid experimental bias, donors of different ages were distributed randomly across sequencing lanes. Summary of the overall study and its limitations: The percentage of naive T cells measured by flow cytometry correlated strongly with observed TCR beta diversity. Since profiling was done on bulk unsorted PBMCs, naive and antigen-experienced compartments could not be conclusively compared. Because the CMV infection status of the donors was unknown, age-related changes in expanded clonotypes may potentially have been confounded. Total diversity estimates from one million sequenced T cells were considered lower bounds and underestimates. Compared with the aged group, the long-lived group had more naive CD4+ T cells, fewer expanded clones and increased TCR diversity, a pattern suggesting age selection. As age increased, observed TCR beta diversity per million T cells dropped in a roughly linear way, and a significant reduction was already evident by age around 41.

Including the terminal cysteine and phenylalanine, the CDR3 comprises 15 residues. The retained sequence is limited to the CDR3, 45 bases, with the frame set at the first base. Ends trimmed: V by 1 base, J by 7 bases; bases unmatched to a gene: 4. CDR1 MNHNS and CDR2 SASEGT are derived from the germline V gene. The donors were roughly 39 Caucasian individuals from Russia, aged roughly 6 to 90 years, who were systemically healthy. Around 10 milliliters of peripheral blood were collected from each donor into EDTA-treated Vacutainer tubes. Ficoll-Paque density-gradient centrifugation was used to isolate PBMCs, with at least 7 million per sample. Trizol reagent was used to extract total RNA from PBMCs, with at least 6 micrograms per sample. For every donor, flow cytometry on a PBMC aliquot measured the percentage of naive CD45RAhigh/CD27high T cells. As for this clonotype: Its antigen is still unknown. No much larger clone exists at a distance of one base, and base qualities are not known.

Receptor amplification or capture employed 5' RACE. Sequencing instrument: Illumina HiSeq 2500. The second PCR ran for roughly 7 to 11 cycles and used a J-beta primer mix along with a sample-barcoded 5' primer. A unique molecular identifier was introduced onto each TCR beta cDNA molecule by a template-switch 5' adaptor carrying 12 random nucleotides. Each sample yielded at least 2.5 million CDR3-containing paired-end reads. The Mint cDNA synthesis kit, primed by a TRBC-specific oligonucleotide, was used to synthesize first-strand cDNA from all RNA. Following uracil-DNA glycosylase treatment, a first 18-cycle PCR with universal primers M1SS and BC2_uni_R was performed on all cDNA. For the original study's pipeline: For normalization, 1 million high-quality reads, each with a distinct molecular identifier, were randomly selected from each sample. Instead of being binned into consensus sequences, reads that shared molecular identifiers were thrown out. CDR3 identification, clonotype clustering and error correction used MiTCR with a Q25 quality threshold and the strictest error-elimination algorithm. Lower-bound total TCR beta diversity was estimated with a nonparametric unseen species model using Euler transformation. TCRdb's own reprocessing of the public reads used fastp at Q25 and MiXCR and kept productive beta chains. For every CDR3 protein sequence, its rows merge into one entry that carries the most common genes and DNA. What appears here as the V and J calls and clone size reflects TCRdb's work, not the paper's. Present in this sample are around 1,600,000 distinct CDR3 sequences, approximately 42% of which were seen just once. 4% of the sample is taken by the ten largest.

The chain employs TRBV6-1 and TRBJ1-6, and TRBD1 aligns with 7 junction nucleotides. The origin of this receptor is a woman under 30 in good health. Source material: blood. The nucleotides are TGTGCCAGCAGTGAAGTCACAGGGGTGAATTCACCCCTCCACTTT. Translation gives CASSEVTGVNSPLHF.